This TCR beta chain stems from a study of graft-versus-host responses after intestinal transplantation. General study findings and limits: Individuals carrying graft-donor T cell macrochimerism showed high graft-versus-host to host-versus-graft clonal ratios in allografts. Some GvH clones were seen earlier in gut or blood, suggesting intestinal origin.

V lost 0 bases to trimming and J lost 3 bases, with 5 bases between them. The germline CDR1 and CDR2 sequences are GTSNPN and SVGIG (reference sequence). This CDR3 comprises 12 residues. Comment on this clone: Its antigen is still unknown.

Data came from immunoSEQ multiplex PCR; TCRdb stores just in-frame clones and leaves some out. The sample lists fewer than 120,000 clones, 80% to 95% occurring once. The sequence derives from a human donor who received an intestinal transplant. The sequenced sample was unstimulated CD8+ T cells sorted from spleen or lymph node cells, obtained before intestinal transplant. The chain is built from TRBV30 and TRBJ1-1, with D perhaps TRBD1 (5 bases). The CDR3 sequence: CAWSVQDTEAFF. The CDR3 DNA reads TGTGCCTGGAGTGTACAGGACACTGAAGCTTTCTTT.